The clone carrying this T cell receptor beta chain has a single count. Its matching antigen is unknown. The data were taken from a study of cytomegalovirus exposure and HLA in healthy donors. In the study overall: Early released data comprised about 85 million unique TCRs from HLA-typed donors. For the approximately 360 genotyped donors, roughly 80% fell within the Caucasian-associated ancestry cluster. Study-level results: Immune exposure was documented only through CMV serostatus.

Germline V gene sequence: CDR1 LGHNA, CDR2 YNFKEQ. CDR3 length equals 18 residues. V was clipped by 2 bases and J by 0 bases, with 17 bases between them. The primer mix had 60 Vbeta and 13 Jbeta primers. Profiled with immunoSEQ multiplex PCR; TCRdb holds only in-frame clones, not every one. This table has about 180,000 clones, 80% to 90% appearing once. The chain employs TRBV4-2 and TRBJ1-3; TRBD1 might be the D (5 bases). What was sequenced was PBMCs. This TCR was recovered from a girl aged 2 to 10 in good health and CMV-seropositive. The CDR3 sequence: CASSQPAASGHSGNTIYF. CDR3 sequence (DNA): TGTGCCAGCAGCCAACCCGCGGCATCAGGGCACTCTGGAAACACCATATATTTT.